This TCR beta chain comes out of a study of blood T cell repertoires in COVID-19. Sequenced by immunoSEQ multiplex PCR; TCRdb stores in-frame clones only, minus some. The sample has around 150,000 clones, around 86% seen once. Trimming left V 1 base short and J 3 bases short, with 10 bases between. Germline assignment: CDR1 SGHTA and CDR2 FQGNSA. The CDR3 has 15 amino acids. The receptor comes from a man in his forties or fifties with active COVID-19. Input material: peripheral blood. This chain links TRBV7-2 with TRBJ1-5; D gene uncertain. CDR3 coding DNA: TGTGCCAGCAGCTTAGTCAGAGGCCCCAATCAGCCCCAGCATTTT. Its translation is CASSLVRGPNQPQHF.